These 22 T cell receptor beta chains came from one sample sequenced in a study of blood T cell repertoires in COVID-19. Only in-frame clones appear in the TCRdb table, and some are missing; sequencing was by immunoSEQ multiplex PCR. This table holds around 200,000 clones, over 80% found once. The sequencing sample was made of PBMCs or T cells enriched from blood (not recorded which). The source is a man between 18 and 35 years old with acute COVID-19.

The chain joins TRBV19 to TRBJ2-1; TRBD2 matches 8 bases. Germline loops: CDR1 LNHDA, CDR2 SQIVND (reference sequence). The CDR3 totals 14 residues. The trim removed 6 bases at V and 6 bases at J, leaving 7 bases unmatched. CDR3 coding DNA: TGTGCCAGTAGCCTGGGACTAGTGGTCAATGAGCAGTTCTTC. It translates to CASSLGLVVNEQFF.

The chain employs TRBV11-1 and TRBJ1-2; 9 bases map to TRBD1. This CDR3 comprises 13 residues. Unmatched junction bases numbered 6, after V lost 5 bases and J lost 8 bases. The germline gives CDR1 SGHAT, CDR2 FQDESV (reference sequence). Here the CDR3 DNA reads TGTGCCAGCAGCCCCGGGACAGGGAGAGGCTACACCTTC. It encodes CASSPGTGRGYTF.

J is TRBJ2-1 and V is TRBV7-3; the match to TRBD2 covers 11 bases. Losses at the gene ends were 4 bases for V and 0 bases for J; bases not matched to a gene: 11. The CDR3 runs to 19 residues. Germline CDR1 reads SGHTA; CDR2 reads FQGTGA. The CDR3 nucleotides read TGTGCCAGCAGCTCCCGGTGGGTAGCGGGAGGGCGCTCCTACAATGAGCAGTTCTTC. It is translated as CASSSRWVAGGRSYNEQFF.

The rearrangement uses TRBV11-2 and TRBJ2-1; 11 positions match TRBD2. CDR1 and CDR2 (germline): SGHAT, FQNNGV. Trimming took 6 bases from V and 7 from J; bases not matched to a gene: 5. The length of the CDR3 is 14 residues. CDR3 nucleotides: TGTGCCAGCAGGCCGGGACTAGCGGCAAATGAGCAGTTCTTC. This codes for CASRPGLAANEQFF.

This rearrangement joins TRBV28 to TRBJ1-1; TRBD1 matches 10 bases. Germline V gene lookup returns CDR1 MDHEN and CDR2 SYDVKM. The CDR3 runs to 13 residues. V lost 10 bases to trimming and J lost 11 bases; unmatched junction nucleotides: 13. The CDR3 loop is CATSEHVGQGAFF. DNA of the CDR3: TGTGCCACCTCAGAACACGTGGGACAGGGGGCTTTCTTT. Full variable domain (outside the CDR3, taken from reference TRBV28 and TRBJ1-1): DVKVTQSSRYLVKRTGEKVFLECVQDMDHENMFWYRQDPGLGLRLIYFSYDVKMKEKGDIPEGYSVSREKKERFSLILESASTNQTSMYLCATSEHVGQGAFFGQGTRLTVV.

The chain is built from TRBV28 and TRBJ2-1; maybe TRBD2 (6 bases). The CDR3 covers 13 residues. The germline V and J ends were trimmed by 7 bases and 7 bases, with 14 bases remaining between them. Germline-derived CDR1 and CDR2 are MDHEN and SYDVKM. The CDR3, as DNA: TGTGCCAGCACGACGGGAGTGCGGAATGAGCAGTTCTTC. Translation gives CASTTGVRNEQFF.

The J gene is TRBJ2-7, the V gene TRBV19, with 7 bases identical to TRBD1. Germline V CDR1 and CDR2: LNHDA, SQIVND (reference sequence). The CDR3 sequence is 16 residues long. Trimming took 0 bases from V and 3 from J; bases not matched to a gene: 8. CDR3 protein: CASSIEAWDSFYEQYF. The DNA for the CDR3 is TGTGCCAGTAGTATAGAAGCATGGGACAGCTTCTACGAGCAGTACTTC.

The rearrangement joins TRBV2 to TRBJ2-3; 7 nucleotides match TRBD2. CDR1 is SNHLY, CDR2 FYNNEI, per germline. V gave up 7 bases and J gave up 0 bases; unmatched junction bases: 4. This CDR3 contains 14 residues. Written as DNA, the CDR3 is TGTGCCAGCACCTCAGCGGGGAGCACAGATACGCAGTATTTT. Its protein product is CASTSAGSTDTQYF.

The gene calls are TRBV19 and TRBJ2-1; 7 nucleotides align to TRBD2. The CDR3 loop spans 15 amino acids. After removal of 4 bases from V and 7 bases from J, the junction contained 10 bases not matched to a gene. CDR1 is LNHDA, CDR2 SQIVND, per germline (reference sequence). The CDR3 loop reads CASSTPSGGKNEQFF. The CDR3 DNA is TGTGCCAGTAGTACCCCTAGCGGAGGAAAAAATGAGCAGTTCTTC. The variable domain in full, with the rest retrieved from reference TRBV19 and TRBJ2-1, is DGGITQSPKYLFRKEGQNVTLSCEQNLNHDAMYWYRQDPGQGLRLIYYSQIVNDFQKGDIAEGYSVSREKKESFPLTVTSAQKNPTAFYLCASSTPSGGKNEQFFGPGTRLTVL.

The chain recombines TRBV2 with TRBJ2-7; 9 bases align to TRBD1. Germline V gene lookup returns CDR1 SNHLY and CDR2 FYNNEI. The CDR3 contains 16 residues. Trimming removed 3 bases from V and 3 bases from J; junction bases left unmatched: 9. CDR3 sequence: CASSDGGTGIFYEQYF. For the CDR3, the DNA is TGTGCCAGCAGTGATGGTGGGACAGGGATTTTCTACGAGCAGTACTTC.

This clone was seen a few times. This sequence joins TRBV5-1 and TRBJ1-2; D gene uncertain. The CDR3 runs to 15 residues. In germline, CDR1 is SGHRS, CDR2 YFSETQ. Deletions cut 0 bases from V and 5 bases from J, with 14 bases between. Here the CDR3 reads CASSLGGSGEYGYTF. DNA of the CDR3: TGCGCCAGCAGCTTGGGTGGCAGCGGGGAATATGGCTACACCTTC.

This clone turned up a few times. This chain links TRBV5-1 with TRBJ1-1; D is possibly TRBD1 (5 bases). Germline values: CDR1 SGHRS, CDR2 YFSETQ. This CDR3 has 14 amino acids. Trimming left V 0 bases short and J 4 bases short, with 10 bases between. The CDR3 DNA sequence: TGCGCCAGCAGCTTGGGGCAGGGCTCCACTGAAGCTTTCTTT. Its protein is CASSLGQGSTEAFF.

The chain couples TRBV3-1 (or the pseudogene TRBV3-2) to TRBJ2-7, with 12 bases matching TRBD2. CDR3 length: 18 residues. Germline CDR1 LGHDT, CDR2 YNNKEL (reference sequence). V gave up 4 bases and J gave up 3 bases; unmatched junction bases: 13. The CDR3 coding sequence is TGTGCCAGCAGCCCTACTATGACTAGCGGGAGAAAGCGCTACGAGCAGTACTTC. The encoded protein is CASSPTMTSGRKRYEQYF.

This clone came up once. This chain connects TRBV18 to TRBJ1-3; D perhaps matches TRBD1 (6 bases). The germline V and J ends were trimmed by 1 base and 0 bases, with 13 bases remaining between them. CDR3 size: 17 residues. Germline V gives CDR1 KGHSH, CDR2 LQKENI. The CDR3 loop is CASSPRAQGSSGNTIYF. The CDR3 DNA follows: TGTGCCAGCTCACCACGGGCGCAGGGGAGCTCTGGAAACACCATATATTTT. The full variable domain, in which reference TRBV18 and TRBJ1-3 provide the parts outside the CDR3, is NAGVMQNPRHLVRRRGQEARLRCSPMKGHSHVYWYRQLPEEGLKFMVYLQKENIIDESGMPKERFSAEFPKEGPSILRIQQVVRGDSAAYFCASSPRAQGSSGNTIYFGEGSWLTVV.

This clone appeared once. The rearrangement joins TRBV30 to TRBJ2-2; D remains unclear. CDR1 GTSNPN and CDR2 SVGIG come from the germline V gene (reference sequence). Trimming removed 0 bases from V and 8 bases from J, with 7 bases in between. CDR3 length: 12 residues. This CDR3 is CAWSVMAGELFF. For the CDR3, the DNA is TGTGCCTGGAGTGTTATGGCTGGGGAGCTGTTTTTT.

CDR3 sequence (DNA): TGTGCCAGCAGACCCGGGACTAGCGGGAGGGTATTGCAGTTCTTC. The encoded protein is CASRPGTSGRVLQFF. The chain carries TRBV28 and TRBJ2-1; TRBD2 agrees at 16 bases. Germline V gene data show CDR1 as MDHEN and CDR2 as SYDVKM. The V segment lost 6 bases and the J segment 12 bases; nucleotides outside the gene matches: 8. The CDR3 extends over 15 amino acids.

The J gene is TRBJ1-1, the V gene TRBV10-1; TRBD1 matches 7 bases. The trim removed 11 bases at V and 4 bases at J, leaving 7 bases unmatched. CDR1 is WNHNN, CDR2 SYGVQD, per germline (reference sequence). CDR3 size: 12 residues. DNA for the CDR3: TGCGCCCCCAGGGGGTGGTGCACTGAAGCTTTCTTT. This translates into CAPRGWCTEAFF.

The rearrangement links TRBV24-1 to TRBJ2-3, with D maybe TRBD1 (5 bases). The ends were cut back, 3 bases at V and 2 bases at J, with 11 bases in the middle. This CDR3 is 15 amino acids long. Germline V lookup: CDR1 KGHDR, CDR2 SFDVKD. The CDR3 spells CATSDRMTVTDTQYF. The CDR3, as DNA: TGTGCCACCAGTGATAGGATGACAGTCACAGATACGCAGTATTTT.

This clone has only a few counts. The rearrangement links TRBV11-2 to TRBJ2-2, with D unclear. Between the trimmed V and J ends, which lost 3 bases and 2 bases, there was a span of 4 bases. Germline CDR1 is SGHAT and CDR2 is FQNNGV. The CDR3 runs to 13 residues. This chain's CDR3 is CASSFSNTGELFF. CDR3 DNA: TGTGCCAGCAGCTTTTCTAACACCGGGGAGCTGTTTTTT. The entire variable domain, with the rest obtained from reference TRBV11-2 and TRBJ2-2, is as follows: EAGVAQSPRYKIIEKRQSVAFWCNPISGHATLYWYQQILGQGPKLLIQFQNNGVVDDSQLPKDRFSAERLKGVDSTLKIQPAKLEDSAVYLCASSFSNTGELFFGEGSRLTVL.

The chain uses TRBV14 and TRBJ2-1, with a tentative D call TRBD1 (5 bases). V was pared by 4 bases and J by 4 bases, with 11 bases between. CDR3 size: 14 residues. Germline CDR1 and CDR2: SGHDN and FVKESK. As DNA, the CDR3 is TGTGCCAGCAGCCCCTGGGGCAGGTACAATGAGCAGTTCTTC. It is translated as CASSPWGRYNEQFF.

The chain couples TRBV28 to TRBJ2-7; 10 nucleotides agree with TRBD1. With V trimmed by 6 bases and J by 7 bases, 9 bases remained unmatched. The CDR3 length is 14 residues. Germline assignment: CDR1 MDHEN and CDR2 SYDVKM. The CDR3 region has the DNA TGTGCCAGCAGCCGGCCGGACAGGGGGGGGGAGCAGTACTTC. It specifies CASSRPDRGGEQYF.

The rearrangement links TRBV3-1 (or the pseudogene TRBV3-2) to TRBJ1-2; 8 positions match TRBD1. CDR3 length: 12 amino acids. Germline V CDR1 and CDR2: LGHDT, YNNKEL (reference sequence). V shed 6 bases and J 8 bases; nucleotides not matched to a gene: 5. CDR3 protein: CASSRTGRGYTF. DNA for the CDR3: TGTGCCAGCAGTCGGACAGGGCGAGGCTACACCTTC.